One sample yielded the 10 T cell receptor beta chains listed below, sequenced in a study of somatic mutations in cytotoxic T cells in rheumatoid arthritis (dated by TCRdb to the late 2010s). Libraries were prepared through the immunoSEQ multiplex PCR assay. In its TCRdb copy, this immuneACCESS table keeps in-frame sequences only and misses some clones. Where compared with another copy, unresolved V genes explain less than half of these, and the others have no known cause. Within this sample are some 20,000 clones, with less than 75% of them counted one time only. The top ten clones comprise roughly a fifth of the sample. Input material: CD8+ T cells sorted from blood. Source of these receptors: an older woman in good health.

The chain links TRBV7-9 to TRBJ2-7; tentative D call: TRBD1 (5 bases). Germline CDR1 and CDR2: SEHNR and FQNEAQ (reference sequence). The CDR3 is made up of 14 amino acids. V was pared by 4 bases and J by 2 bases, with 12 bases between. The CDR3 nucleotides are TGTGCCAGCAGCTCCCCGACAGCGCCCTACGAGCAGTACTTC. It is translated as CASSSPTAPYEQYF.

With respect to this clone: In the same sample, other DNA sequences code for this CDR3. As DNA, the CDR3 is TGTGCCAGCAGCCCTAGTAGAGGGACTGAAGCTTTCTTT. This encodes CASSPSRGTEAFF. V and J are TRBV9 and TRBJ1-1, with D uncertain. The germline V gene encodes CDR1 SGDLS and CDR2 YYNGEE. The CDR3 covers 13 residues. Trimming stripped 4 bases from V and 5 bases from J, with 12 bases between.

V and J are TRBV7-9 and TRBJ2-7; 8 bases are a match to TRBD1. With V trimmed by 3 bases and J by 3 bases, 7 bases remained unmatched. CDR1 is SEHNR and CDR2 is FQNEAQ in the germline V gene (reference sequence). CDR3 length: 15 residues. The CDR3 is CASSLSPDRDYEQYF. Here the CDR3 DNA reads TGTGCCAGCAGCTTGAGCCCGGACAGGGACTACGAGCAGTACTTC.

V and J are TRBV5-4 and TRBJ2-1; no clear D gene. This CDR3 region has 17 residues. Germline-derived CDR1 and CDR2 are SGHNT and YYREEE (reference sequence). V was cut by 0 bases and J by 5 bases, with 18 bases left in between. The chain's CDR3 is CASSLGVGDRSDNEQFF. Written as DNA, the CDR3 is TGTGCCAGCAGCTTGGGGGTTGGTGATCGGTCGGACAATGAGCAGTTCTTC.

The chain is built from TRBV9 and TRBJ1-1; D might be TRBD1 (5 bases). V was trimmed by 1 base and J by 5 bases, leaving 12 bases between them. CDR1 is SGDLS and CDR2 is YYNGEE in the germline V gene. The CDR3 consists of 14 residues. The DNA of the CDR3 is TGTGCCAGCAGCGTATCGGGGGAGGGAACTGAAGCTTTCTTT. Its translation is CASSVSGEGTEAFF.

V gene TRBV4-1 combines with J gene TRBJ2-7, with TRBD1 matching 8 bases. With V trimmed by 3 bases and J by 0 bases, 4 bases remained unmatched. The CDR3 extends over 15 amino acids. Germline V gene data show CDR1 as MGHRA and CDR2 as YSYEKL. This CDR3 is CASSHPGQASYEQYF. Here the CDR3 DNA reads TGCGCCAGCAGCCATCCGGGACAGGCCTCCTACGAGCAGTACTTC.

The rearrangement joins TRBV27 to TRBJ1-1; perhaps TRBD1 as D (5 bases). V gave up 5 bases and J gave up 3 bases, with 16 bases separating them. The CDR3 contains 15 residues. Germline V CDR1 and CDR2: MNHEY, SMNVEV (reference sequence). This CDR3 reads CASSVGRMGHTEAFF. As DNA, the CDR3 is TGTGCCAGCAGTGTGGGACGGATGGGTCACACTGAAGCTTTCTTT.

This chain joins TRBV5-4 and TRBJ2-1, with a tentative D call TRBD2 (5 bases). The CDR3 has 13 amino acids. V lost 3 bases and J lost 2, with 6 bases in between. Germline CDR1 and CDR2: SGHNT and YYREEE (reference sequence). This CDR3 reads CASSSGTYNEQFF. CDR3 in DNA: TGTGCCAGCAGCTCGGGGACCTACAATGAGCAGTTCTTC.

Only a few counts were recorded for this clone. The V call is TRBV11-2, the J call TRBJ1-1; D is unclear. The CDR3 has 14 amino acids. The V gene lost 1 base and the J gene lost 6 bases, with 12 bases spanning the gap. CDR1 SGHAT and CDR2 FQNNGV come from the germline V gene. DNA of the CDR3: TGTGCCAGCAGCTTAGGGAGGTTCCTCGCTGAAGCTTTCTTT. It encodes CASSLGRFLAEAFF.

The rearrangement uses TRBV9 and TRBJ2-1, with 9 nucleotides matching TRBD2. Germline loops: CDR1 SGDLS, CDR2 YYNGEE. Trimming cost V 0 bases and J 7 bases; bases outside gene matches: 11. CDR3 size: 17 residues. CDR3 DNA: TGTGCCAGCAGCGTAGGGGCAGGACTAGCGAAACTAAATGAGCAGTTCTTC. Translation gives CASSVGAGLAKLNEQFF.